This entry lists 2 T cell receptor beta chains sequenced from one sample in a study of shared clonotypes between healthy human individuals. Measured with immunoSEQ multiplex PCR; TCRdb has only the in-frame clones, and not every one. Of 2 million to 3 million clones listed, roughly 93% are singletons. Sequencing was carried out using naive CD4+ T cells from PBMCs. The sample's subset: CD45RA+ positively selected. These TCRs come from a man aged 18 to 35 in good health. Some clones in this sample may be carry-over from other donors' samples.

This clone was recorded a few times. V gene TRBV6-6 combines with J gene TRBJ1-1; D is unresolved. V was cut by 4 bases and J by 1 base, with 7 bases left in between. The CDR3 has 13 amino acids. Germline V gene sequence: CDR1 MNHNY, CDR2 SVGAGI (reference sequence). CDR3 sequence reads: CASSSSANTEAFF. CDR3 in DNA: TGTGCCAGCAGTTCATCGGCGAACACTGAAGCTTTCTTT.

Concerning this clone itself: Other DNA sequences within the sample encode an identical CDR3. V and J are TRBV2 and TRBJ2-7, with unresolved D. Trimming cost V 8 bases and J 2 bases, with 7 bases left between them. Germline loops: CDR1 SNHLY, CDR2 FYNNEI. CDR3 size: 11 residues. CDR3 DNA: TGTGCCAGCTCGCAGGCCTACGAGCAGTACTTC. Amino acid sequence: CASSQAYEQYF. Based on the CDR3 plus reference TRBV2 and TRBJ2-7, the full variable domain is EPEVTQTPSHQVTQMGQEVILRCVPISNHLYFYWYRQILGQKVEFLVSFYNNEISEKSEIFDDQFSVERPDGSNFTLKIRSTKLEDSAMYFCASSQAYEQYFGPGTRLTVT.